This T cell receptor beta chain was found in a study of blood T cell repertoires in COVID-19. V was shortened by 2 bases and J by 6 bases, with 10 bases between the two germline ends. Per the germline V gene, CDR1 is LGHNA and CDR2 is YNFKEQ. The CDR3 length is 13 residues. Profiled with immunoSEQ multiplex PCR; TCRdb holds only in-frame clones, not every one. The sample yields 110,000 or so clones, over 75% seen once. The receptor's source is a man aged 55 to 70 with acute or convalescent COVID-19. The J gene is TRBJ1-1, the V gene TRBV4-2; D perhaps matches TRBD1 (5 bases). Sequences were obtained from peripheral blood. CDR3 sequence: CASSQTGGAEAFF. The CDR3 DNA follows: TGTGCCAGCAGCCAAACGGGAGGGGCTGAAGCTTTCTTT.